The TCR beta chain described here comes from a study of regulatory T cells in long-lasting Graves disease. iRepertoire HTBI primers and Arm-PCR of CDR3 regions built TCR beta libraries. TCRdb processed the multiplex PCR reads anew with MiXCR; each CDR3 protein has one entry. Among about 460,000 distinct CDR3 sequences listed, about 20% were seen once. Time point denoted: persistent/refractory GD, antithyroid drugs over 5 years with positive TRAb. PBMCs provided the RNA from which the TCR library was made. Points from the study as a whole: Among the persistent patients, 2,500 to 3,000 public clonotypes were shared, more than the 966 shared among new patients.

The CDR3 has 14 residues. The V end lost 1 base, the J end lost 5 bases, and 11 bases lay between the germline ends. Germline loops: CDR1 LGHDT, CDR2 YNNKEL (reference sequence). Ten or more counts support this clonotype. Its antigen is not known. The chain recombines TRBV3-1 with TRBJ1-1, with D perhaps matching TRBD1 (5 bases). The starting material was peripheral blood mononuclear cells (PBMCs), obtained when the disease was refractory, from a patient treated with antithyroid drugs. The origin of this receptor is a female donor with Graves disease. The CDR3 loop is CASSQGSRETEAFF. The CDR3, as DNA: TGTGCCAGCAGCCAAGGAAGCAGGGAGACTGAAGCTTTCTTT.